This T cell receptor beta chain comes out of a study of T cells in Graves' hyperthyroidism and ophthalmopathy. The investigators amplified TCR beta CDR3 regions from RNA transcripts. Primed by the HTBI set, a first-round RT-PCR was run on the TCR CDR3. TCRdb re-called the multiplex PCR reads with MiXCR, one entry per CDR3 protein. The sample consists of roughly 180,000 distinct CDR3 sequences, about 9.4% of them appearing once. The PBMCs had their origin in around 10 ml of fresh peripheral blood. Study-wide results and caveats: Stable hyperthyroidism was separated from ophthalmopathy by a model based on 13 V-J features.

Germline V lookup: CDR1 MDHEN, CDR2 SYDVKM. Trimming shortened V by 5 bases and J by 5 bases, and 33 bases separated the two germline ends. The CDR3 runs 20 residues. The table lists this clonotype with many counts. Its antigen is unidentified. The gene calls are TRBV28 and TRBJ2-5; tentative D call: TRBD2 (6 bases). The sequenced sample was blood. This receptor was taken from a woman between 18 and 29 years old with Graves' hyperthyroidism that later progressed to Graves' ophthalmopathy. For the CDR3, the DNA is TGTGCCAGCAGTACATTAGCGGTACCTACCATATTTGGGATATCGGAGACCCAGTACTTC. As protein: CASSTLAVPTIFGISETQYF. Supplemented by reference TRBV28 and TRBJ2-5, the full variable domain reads DVKVTQSSRYLVKRTGEKVFLECVQDMDHENMFWYRQDPGLGLRLIYFSYDVKMKEKGDIPEGYSVSREKKERFSLILESASTNQTSMYLCASSTLAVPTIFGISETQYFGPGTRLLVL.